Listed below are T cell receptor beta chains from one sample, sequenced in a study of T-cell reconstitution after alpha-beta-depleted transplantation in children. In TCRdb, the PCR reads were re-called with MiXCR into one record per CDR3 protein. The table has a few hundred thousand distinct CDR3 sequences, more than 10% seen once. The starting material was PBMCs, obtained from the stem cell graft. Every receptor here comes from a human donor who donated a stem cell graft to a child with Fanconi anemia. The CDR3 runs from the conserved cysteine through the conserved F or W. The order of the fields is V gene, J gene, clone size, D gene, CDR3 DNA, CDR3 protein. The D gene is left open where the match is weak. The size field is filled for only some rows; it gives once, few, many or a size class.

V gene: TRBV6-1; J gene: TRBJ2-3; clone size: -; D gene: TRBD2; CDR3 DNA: TGTGCCAGCATGTCAGGTTTAAGCGGGGGGGCAGCAGATACGCAGTATTTT; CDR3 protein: CASMSGLSGGAADTQYF
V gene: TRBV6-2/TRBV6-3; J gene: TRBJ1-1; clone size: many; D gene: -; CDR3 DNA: TGTGCCAGCAGTTACGACAGGACGCTCACTGAAGCTTTCTTT; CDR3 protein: CASSYDRTLTEAFF
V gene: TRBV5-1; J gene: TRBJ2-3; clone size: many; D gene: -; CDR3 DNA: TGCGCCAGCAGCCTGACGGACCTCACAGATACGCAGTATTTT; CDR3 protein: CASSLTDLTDTQYF
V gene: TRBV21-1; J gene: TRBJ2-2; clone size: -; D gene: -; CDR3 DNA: TGTGCCAGCAGCAAAAGAGGCCGGGCGAGCACCGGGGAGCTGTTTTTT; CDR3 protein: CASSKRGRASTGELFF
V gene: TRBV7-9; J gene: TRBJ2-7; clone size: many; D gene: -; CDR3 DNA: TGTGCCAGCAGCTTAGCCCAGGGGCCCTACGAGCAGTACTTC; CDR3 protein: CASSLAQGPYEQYF
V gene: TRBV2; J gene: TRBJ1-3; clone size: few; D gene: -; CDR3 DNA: TGTGCCAGCAGTTCAGGGGTACGGGGAAACACCATATATTTT; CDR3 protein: CASSSGVRGNTIYF
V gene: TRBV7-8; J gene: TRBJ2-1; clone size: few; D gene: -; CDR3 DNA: TGTGCCAGCAGTTGGTTGGGGTCGGACTACAATGAGCAGTTCTTC; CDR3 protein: CASSWLGSDYNEQFF
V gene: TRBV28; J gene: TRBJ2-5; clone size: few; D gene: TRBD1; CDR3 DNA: TGTGCCAGCAGCCCGGGGACAGCGTACCAAGAGACCCAGTACTTC; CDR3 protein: CASSPGTAYQETQYF
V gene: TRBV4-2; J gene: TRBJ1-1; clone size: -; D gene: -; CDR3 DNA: TGTGCCAGCAGCCAAGAAGACTTACTGGGCACTGAAGCTTTCTTT; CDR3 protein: CASSQEDLLGTEAFF
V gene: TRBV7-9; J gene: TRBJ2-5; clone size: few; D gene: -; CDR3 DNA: TGTGCCAGCAGCTCGACCGGGGCACAAGAGACCCAGTACTTC; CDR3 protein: CASSSTGAQETQYF
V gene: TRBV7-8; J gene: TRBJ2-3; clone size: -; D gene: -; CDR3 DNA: TGTGCCAGCAGCTACACACGGGGGAGCACAGATACGCAGTATTTT; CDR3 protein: CASSYTRGSTDTQYF
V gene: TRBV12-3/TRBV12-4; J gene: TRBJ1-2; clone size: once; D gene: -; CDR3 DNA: TGTGCCAGCAGTAACGGACGGACGGGCTACACCTTC; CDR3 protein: CASSNGRTGYTF
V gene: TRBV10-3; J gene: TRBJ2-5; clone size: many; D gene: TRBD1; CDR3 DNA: TGTGCCATCAGTGGGGGACAGCCAGAAGAGACCCAGTACTTC; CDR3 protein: CAISGGQPEETQYF
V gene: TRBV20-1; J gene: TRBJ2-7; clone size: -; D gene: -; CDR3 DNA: TGCAGCACTCCGCTACGATCCGCCACCCCGTCGTTCTGGATCTCCTACGAGCAGTACTTC; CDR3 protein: CSTPLRSATPSFWISYEQYF
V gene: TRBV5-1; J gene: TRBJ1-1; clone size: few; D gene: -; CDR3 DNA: TGCGCCAGCAGCTTGTTCGCGGGAGGGCCTACTGAAGCTTTCTTT; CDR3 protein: CASSLFAGGPTEAFF
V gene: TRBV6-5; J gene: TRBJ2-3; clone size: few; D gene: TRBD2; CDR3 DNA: TGTGCCAGCAGTTACTCACGGGGGGGCCCCACAGATACGCAGTATTTT; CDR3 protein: CASSYSRGGPTDTQYF
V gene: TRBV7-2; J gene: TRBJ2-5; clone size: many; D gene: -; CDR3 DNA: TGTGCCAGCAGCTTGAACAATTTCCAAGAGACCCAGTACTTC; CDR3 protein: CASSLNNFQETQYF
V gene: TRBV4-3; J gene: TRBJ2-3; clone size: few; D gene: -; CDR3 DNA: TGCGCCAGCAGCGCCGACGGGAGAAACCCCACAGATACGCAGTATTTT; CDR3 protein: CASSADGRNPTDTQYF
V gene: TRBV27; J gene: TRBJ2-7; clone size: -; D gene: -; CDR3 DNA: TGTGCCAGCAGTCTAACGGGCTTAAGCTCCTACGAGCAGTACTTC; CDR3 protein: CASSLTGLSSYEQYF
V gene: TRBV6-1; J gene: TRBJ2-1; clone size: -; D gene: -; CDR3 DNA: TGTGCCAGCAACCCAGGACAGTCCTACAATGAGCAGTTCTTC; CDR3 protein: CASNPGQSYNEQFF
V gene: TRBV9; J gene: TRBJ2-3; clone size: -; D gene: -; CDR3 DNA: TGTGCCAGCAGCGTCAGCCTCACAGATACGCAGTATTTT; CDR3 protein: CASSVSLTDTQYF
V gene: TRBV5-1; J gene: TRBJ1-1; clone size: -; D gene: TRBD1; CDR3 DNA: TGCGCCACTTCGACAGGGACGCGCACTGAAGCTTTCTTT; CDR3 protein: CATSTGTRTEAFF
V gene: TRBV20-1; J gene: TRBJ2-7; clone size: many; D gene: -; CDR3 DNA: TGCAGTGCTAGGAGTCCAAAAGGAGGCTACGAGCAGTACTTC; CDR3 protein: CSARSPKGGYEQYF
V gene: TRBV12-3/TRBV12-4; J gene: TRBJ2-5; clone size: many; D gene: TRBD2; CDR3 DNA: TGTGCCAGCAGTTCGCCGACTAGCGGCCAAGAGACCCAGTACTTC; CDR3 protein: CASSSPTSGQETQYF
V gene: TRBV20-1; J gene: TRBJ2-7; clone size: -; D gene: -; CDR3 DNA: TGCAGTGCTAGAGGGCCGGGGGCGCGGTACGAGCAGTACTTC; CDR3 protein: CSARGPGARYEQYF
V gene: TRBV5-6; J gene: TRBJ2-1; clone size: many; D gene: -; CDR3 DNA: TGTGCCAGCAGCTCTGAGGGGAATGAGCAGTTCTTC; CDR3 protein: CASSSEGNEQFF
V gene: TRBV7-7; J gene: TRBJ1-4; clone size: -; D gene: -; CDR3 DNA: TGTGCCAGCAGTCGAAATACCGACAGTAATGAAAAACTGTTTTTT; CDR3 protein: CASSRNTDSNEKLFF
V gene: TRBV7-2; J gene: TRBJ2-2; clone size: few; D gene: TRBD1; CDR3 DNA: TGTGCCAGCAGCCAGGAGGGGACAGGTATCACCGGGGAGCTGTTTTTT; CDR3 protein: CASSQEGTGITGELFF
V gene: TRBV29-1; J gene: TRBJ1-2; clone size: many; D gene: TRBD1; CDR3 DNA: TGCAGCGTTGAAGGAGGCGGAGGGGGCAGAGGCTACACCTTC; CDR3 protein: CSVEGGGGGRGYTF
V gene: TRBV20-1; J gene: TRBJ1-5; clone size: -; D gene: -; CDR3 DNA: TGCAGTGCTGGACTAGCAGGGGACCAGCCCCAGCATTTT; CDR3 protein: CSAGLAGDQPQHF
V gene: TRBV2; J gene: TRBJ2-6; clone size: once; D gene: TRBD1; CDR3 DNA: TGTGCCAGTGCGGACAGGGCTTTATCTGGGGCCAACGTCCTGACTTTC; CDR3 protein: CASADRALSGANVLTF
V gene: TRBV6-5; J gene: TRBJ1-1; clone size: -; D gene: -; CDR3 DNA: TGTGCCAGCAGTTACTCGCTCGGATCGAAGGCTTTCTTT; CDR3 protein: CASSYSLGSKAFF
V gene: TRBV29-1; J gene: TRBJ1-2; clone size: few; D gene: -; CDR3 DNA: TGCAGCGTTGAAGTGGGAGCTAACTATGGCTACACCTTC; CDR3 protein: CSVEVGANYGYTF